The 17 T cell receptor beta chains listed next were all sequenced from one sample in a study of regulatory T cells in long-lasting Graves disease. The sample's time point: newly diagnosed GD, antithyroid drugs for less than 3 months. From RNA extracted from PBMCs, the TCR library was made. Through Arm-PCR of CDR3 regions and iRepertoire HTBI primers, TCR beta libraries were built. TCRdb re-called the multiplex PCR reads through MiXCR, storing one row per CDR3 protein. The repertoire consists of approximately 490,000 distinct CDR3 sequences, with roughly 17% occurring once and the leading ten covering 12%. The same sample was also used in a study of T cells in Graves' hyperthyroidism and ophthalmopathy.

The material sequenced was peripheral blood mononuclear cells (PBMCs), taken at new diagnosis, from a patient treated with antithyroid drugs. Receptor source: a man between 35 and 55 years old with Graves disease.

This chain uses TRBV5-1 with TRBJ2-7; possible D gene TRBD1, 6 bases. The CDR3 covers 14 residues. Trimming left V 1 base short and J 2 bases short, with 10 bases between. Germline CDR1 reads SGHRS; CDR2 reads YFSETQ. This CDR3 is CASSLTGYAYEQYF. The CDR3 DNA reads as TGCGCCAGCAGCTTGACAGGGTATGCCTACGAGCAGTACTTC.

This clonotype was counted many times. This chain uses TRBV18 with TRBJ2-7; D ambiguous. Germline CDR1 is KGHSH and CDR2 is LQKENI. This CDR3 comprises 13 residues. V was clipped by 0 bases and J by 5 bases, with 8 bases between them. The CDR3 spells CASSPPVRNEQYF. The DNA for the CDR3 is TGTGCCAGCTCACCACCGGTCCGTAACGAGCAGTACTTC.

The table lists this clonotype with many counts. The chain is built from TRBV6-1 and TRBJ2-1, with TRBD2 matching over 14 bases. This CDR3 has 16 amino acids. Germline V CDR1 and CDR2: MNHNS, SASEGT. The ends lost 7 bases at V and 7 bases at J; junction bases unmatched: 9. CDR3: CASTPQGLAGENEQFF. CDR3 nucleotides: TGTGCCAGCACTCCCCAGGGACTAGCGGGAGAGAATGAGCAGTTCTTC.

The rearrangement links TRBV28 to TRBJ2-6; D remains unclear. The CDR3 extends over 16 amino acids. The germline gives CDR1 MDHEN, CDR2 SYDVKM. V lost 5 bases and J lost 0, with 11 bases in between. The CDR3 spells CASSIPKVSGANVLTF. DNA of the CDR3: TGTGCCAGCAGTATCCCGAAGGTCTCTGGGGCCAACGTCCTGACTTTC.

This rearrangement joins TRBV9 to TRBJ2-3, with a possible D match to TRBD1 (5 bases). CDR3 size: 15 residues. From germline, CDR1 is SGDLS and CDR2 YYNGEE. V was clipped by 2 bases and J by 4 bases, with 14 bases between them. The CDR3 is CASSVARGWADTQYF. CDR3 coding DNA: TGTGCCAGCAGCGTGGCAAGGGGTTGGGCAGATACGCAGTATTTT. The whole variable domain, filled in from reference TRBV9 and TRBJ2-3, reads DSGVTQTPKHLITATGQRVTLRCSPRSGDLSVYWYQQSLDQGLQFLIQYYNGEERAKGNILERFSAQQFPDLHSELNLSSLELGDSALYFCASSVARGWADTQYFGPGTRLTVL.

This clonotype turned up a few times. V gene TRBV5-6 combines with J gene TRBJ2-5; TRBD2 aligns across 7 bases. The CDR3 spans 16 residues. V shed 0 bases and J 1 base; nucleotides not matched to a gene: 6. CDR1 SGHDT and CDR2 YYEEEE come from the germline V gene. The CDR3, as DNA: TGTGCCAGCAGCTTGGCCCGGGACTATCGCCAAGAGACCCAGTACTTC. This codes for CASSLARDYRQETQYF.

For this clonotype: A read error is possible here, since a much larger clone lies one base away. The CDR3 does not end in the conserved phenylalanine or tryptophan, so this is likely a read error. The CDR3: CASSLGRFPEAFL. Written as DNA, the CDR3 is TGTGCCAGCAGTTTAGGCAGGTTCCCTGAAGCTTTCCTT. This sequence joins TRBV12-3 or TRBV12-4 and TRBJ1-1; D uncertain. V was trimmed by 1 base and J by 6 bases, leaving 9 bases between them. This CDR3 has 13 residues.

Ten or more counts support this clonotype. The V gene is TRBV6-2 or TRBV6-3, the J gene TRBJ2-1, with D possibly being TRBD1 or TRBD2 (5 bases each). Deletions cut 5 bases from V and 13 bases from J, with 21 bases between. The germline gives CDR1 MNHEY, CDR2 SVGEGT. CDR3 size: 14 residues. The CDR3 loop reads CASSEGTLGRDQFF. The DNA for the CDR3 is TGTGCCAGCAGTGAAGGGACCCTAGGACGAGACCAGTTCTTC.

Details on this clonotype: This may come from a read error, since a much larger clone is one base off. Likely a read error: the CDR3 ends without its conserved phenylalanine or tryptophan. The genes are TRBV3-1 and TRBJ2-5; 12 bases map to TRBD2. V gave up 4 bases and J gave up 4 bases; unmatched junction bases: 7. The CDR3 loop spans 16 amino acids. CDR1 LGHDT and CDR2 YNNKEL come from the germline V gene (reference sequence). CDR3 in amino acids: CASSLPRTSGTETQYL. The CDR3 coding sequence is TGTGCCAGCAGCCTACCCCGGACTAGCGGGACAGAGACCCAGTACCTC.

At least ten counts were recorded for this clonotype. The chain joins TRBV30 to TRBJ1-2; D not resolved. This CDR3 has 12 residues. Trimming removed 5 bases at V and 4 bases at J, with 11 bases between. Looked up from germline, CDR1 is GTSNPN and CDR2 is SVGIG (reference sequence). The CDR3 DNA sequence: TGTGCCTGGCAAGGTACAGCCTATGGCTACACCTTC. Protein sequence: CAWQGTAYGYTF.

On this clonotype itself: Just one base apart from a much larger clone, this may be a read error. This sequence joins TRBV6-2 or TRBV6-3 and TRBJ2-7; D is undetermined. This CDR3 is 13 amino acids long. Looked up from germline, CDR1 is MNHEY and CDR2 is SVGEGT. CDR3 sequence: CASRRTPNYERYF. The CDR3 nucleotides read TGTGCCAGCAGAAGAACGCCTAACTACGAGCGGTACTTC.

This clonotype came up a few times. This rearrangement joins TRBV7-9 to TRBJ2-1; weak D call: TRBD2 (6 bases). The germline gives CDR1 SEHNR, CDR2 FQNEAQ (reference sequence). CDR3 length: 14 residues. Trimming removed 8 bases at V and 7 bases at J, with 18 bases between. The CDR3 region is CASDRKRVENEQFF. In nucleotides, the CDR3 is TGTGCCAGCGACCGAAAGCGGGTGGAAAATGAGCAGTTCTTC.

This clonotype was detected only a few times. The J gene is TRBJ1-2, the V gene TRBV15; D is possibly TRBD1 (6 bases). This CDR3 region has 14 residues. Germline CDR1 and CDR2: LNHNV and YYDKDF (reference sequence). Deletions cut 0 bases from V and 8 bases from J, with 13 bases between. CDR3 DNA sequence: TGTGCCACCAGCAGAGATCTGGACAGCGGGGGCTACACCTTC. Encoded protein: CATSRDLDSGGYTF.

This clonotype was detected ten times or more. This chain links TRBV24-1 with TRBJ2-3, with TRBD2 matching over 12 bases. The germline V gene has CDR1 KGHDR and CDR2 SFDVKD. CDR3 size: 17 residues. The V segment lost 0 bases and the J segment 4 bases; nucleotides outside the gene matches: 4. The CDR3 DNA follows: TGTGCCACCAGTGATTTGAGGACTAGCGGGATCGCAGATACGCAGTATTTT. Encoded protein: CATSDLRTSGIADTQYF.

In its sample, this clonotype was seen many times. The chain joins TRBV3-1 to TRBJ1-2; maybe TRBD1 (5 bases). The V gene's germline CDR1 is LGHDT and CDR2 YNNKEL (reference sequence). The CDR3 totals 12 residues. V lost 4 bases and J 13 bases, leaving 16 bases between the germline ends. DNA of the CDR3: TGTGCCAGCAGCCGTGGGGGGGTACCCAGCACCTTC. Translated: CASSRGGVPSTF.

This clonotype came up a few times. A read error is likely, as this CDR3 ends without the conserved phenylalanine or tryptophan. The chain links TRBV24-1 to TRBJ2-5; TRBD2 might be the D (6 bases). Trimming left V 4 bases short and J 5 bases short, with 10 bases between. In germline, CDR1 is KGHDR, CDR2 SFDVKD. CDR3 length: 13 amino acids. DNA of the CDR3: TGTGCCACCAGTGAACGGGGGAGGGAGACCCAGTACTCC. Its translation: CATSERGRETQYS.

At least ten counts were recorded for this clonotype. This sequence joins TRBV6-2 or TRBV6-3 and TRBJ2-7, with D tentatively TRBD1 (6 bases). This CDR3 comprises 15 residues. Germline V gene lookup returns CDR1 MNHEY and CDR2 SVGEGT. The V gene lost 6 bases and the J gene lost 2 bases, with 17 bases spanning the gap. The CDR3 loop reads CASRIQQGSTYEQYF. In DNA, the CDR3 is TGTGCCAGCAGAATTCAACAGGGAAGCACCTACGAGCAGTACTTC.